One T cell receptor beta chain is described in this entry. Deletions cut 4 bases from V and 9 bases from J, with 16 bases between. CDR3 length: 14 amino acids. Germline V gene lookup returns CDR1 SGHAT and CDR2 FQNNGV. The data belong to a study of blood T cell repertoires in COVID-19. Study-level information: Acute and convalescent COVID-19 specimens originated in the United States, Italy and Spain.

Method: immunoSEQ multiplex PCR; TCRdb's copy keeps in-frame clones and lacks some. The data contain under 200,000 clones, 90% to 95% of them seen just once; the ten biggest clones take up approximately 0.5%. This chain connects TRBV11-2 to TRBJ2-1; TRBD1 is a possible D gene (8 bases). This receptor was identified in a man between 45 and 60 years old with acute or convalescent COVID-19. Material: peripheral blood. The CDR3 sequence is CASSSYRGEGEQFF. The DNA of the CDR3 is TGTGCCAGCAGCTCATACAGGGGGGAGGGTGAGCAGTTCTTC.